The clone carrying this T cell receptor (beta chain) was seen many times. Its antigen is not known. The sample belongs to a study of T cells after yellow fever vaccination. Study-wide findings and caveats: A small proportion of clonotypes was detected in both the CD4 and CD8 compartments. Most clones from primary vaccination were detected again post-booster (about 95% CD4, 70% to 90% CD8).

V was cut by 1 base and J by 4 bases, with 5 bases left in between. This CDR3 has 13 amino acids. Germline CDR1 reads SGHDT; CDR2 reads YYEEEE. 5'RACE template switching generated TCR cDNA, adding a universal primer site and UMIs. In TCRdb, the 5' RACE reads were re-called with MiXCR into one record per CDR3 protein. The sample has about 63,000 distinct CDR3 sequences; 7.4% are singletons. The chain combines TRBV5-6 with TRBJ2-2; D not resolved. The specimen was CD8+ T cells sorted from PBMCs, collected 15 days after the yellow fever booster vaccination. This receptor was identified in a man aged 25-40 years who received the YFV17D yellow fever vaccine. The CDR3 loop reads CASSLMTTGELFF. CDR3 DNA: TGTGCCAGCAGCTTGATGACCACCGGGGAGCTGTTTTTT.